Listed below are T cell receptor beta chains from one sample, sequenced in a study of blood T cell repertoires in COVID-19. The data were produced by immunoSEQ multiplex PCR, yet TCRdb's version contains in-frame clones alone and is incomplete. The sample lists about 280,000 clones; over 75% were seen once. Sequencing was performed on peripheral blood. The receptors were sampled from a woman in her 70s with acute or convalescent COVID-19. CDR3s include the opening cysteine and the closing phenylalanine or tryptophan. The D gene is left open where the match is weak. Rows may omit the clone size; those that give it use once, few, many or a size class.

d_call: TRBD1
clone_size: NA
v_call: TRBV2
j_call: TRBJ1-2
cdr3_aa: CARAGTGVNGYTF
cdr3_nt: TGTGCCAGAGCCGGGACAGGGGTGAATGGCTACACCTTC

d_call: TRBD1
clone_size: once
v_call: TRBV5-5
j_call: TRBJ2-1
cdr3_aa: CASSPGQVYNEQFF
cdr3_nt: TGTGCCAGCAGCCCGGGACAGGTCTACAATGAGCAGTTCTTC

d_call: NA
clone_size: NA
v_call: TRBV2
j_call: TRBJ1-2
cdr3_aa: CASIGGLGYGYTF
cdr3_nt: TGTGCCAGCATCGGGGGTCTGGGCTATGGCTACACCTTC

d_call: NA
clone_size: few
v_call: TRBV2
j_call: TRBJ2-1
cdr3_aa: CASSVGSTEQFF
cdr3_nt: TGTGCCAGCAGTGTGGGCAGTACAGAGCAGTTCTTC

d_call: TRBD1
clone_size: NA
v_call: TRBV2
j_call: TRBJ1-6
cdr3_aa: CAIIPGQGTGPLHF
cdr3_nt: TGTGCCATCATCCCCGGACAGGGAACAGGACCCCTCCACTTT

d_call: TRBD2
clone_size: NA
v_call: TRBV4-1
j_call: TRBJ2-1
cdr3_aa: CASSQGASGYSYNEQFF
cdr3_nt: TGCGCCAGCAGCCAAGGGGCTAGCGGTTACTCCTACAATGAGCAGTTCTTC

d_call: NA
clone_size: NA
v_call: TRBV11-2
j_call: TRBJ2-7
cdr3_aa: CASSLDLEPLYEQYF
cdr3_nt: TGTGCCAGCAGCTTAGATCTTGAGCCTCTCTACGAGCAGTACTTC

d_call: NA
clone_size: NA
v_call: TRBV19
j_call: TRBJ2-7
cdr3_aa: CASSIGLGGEQYF
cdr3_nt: TGTGCCAGTAGTATAGGACTGGGGGGCGAGCAGTACTTC

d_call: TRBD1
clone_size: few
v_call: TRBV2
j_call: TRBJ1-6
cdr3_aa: CASRKRDRPYSPLHF
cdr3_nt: TGTGCCAGCAGGAAAAGGGACAGGCCCTATTCACCCCTCCACTTT

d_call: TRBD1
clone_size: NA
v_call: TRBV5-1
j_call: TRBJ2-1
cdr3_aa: CASSLGDRELNEQFF
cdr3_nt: TGCGCCAGCAGCTTGGGGGACAGGGAATTAAATGAGCAGTTCTTC

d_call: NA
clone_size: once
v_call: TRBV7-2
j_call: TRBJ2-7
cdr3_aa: CASSPRRGGSEQYF
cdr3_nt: TGTGCCAGCAGCCCTCGGAGGGGGGGTTCCGAGCAGTACTTC

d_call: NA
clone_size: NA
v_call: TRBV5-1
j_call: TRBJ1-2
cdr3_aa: CASSLQGQGYTF
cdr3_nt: TGCGCCAGCAGCTTGCAGGGGCAAGGCTACACCTTC

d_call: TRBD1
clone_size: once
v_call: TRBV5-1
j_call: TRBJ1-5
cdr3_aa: CASSLEGARDQPQHF
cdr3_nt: TGCGCCAGCAGCTTGGAGGGGGCCCGGGATCAGCCCCAGCATTTT

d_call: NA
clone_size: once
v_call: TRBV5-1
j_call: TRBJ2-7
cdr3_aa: CASSVGQLYEQYF
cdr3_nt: TGCGCCAGCAGCGTCGGACAGCTTTACGAGCAGTACTTC

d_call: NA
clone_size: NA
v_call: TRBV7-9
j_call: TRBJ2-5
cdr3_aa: CASSPPRLWAGQGETQYF
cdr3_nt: TGTGCCAGCAGCCCGCCGCGTCTTTGGGCGGGGCAAGGGGAGACCCAGTACTTC

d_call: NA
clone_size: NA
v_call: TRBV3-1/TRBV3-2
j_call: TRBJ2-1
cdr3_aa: CASREGGVRKQFF
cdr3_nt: TGTGCCAGCAGGGAGGGCGGGGTGAGAAAGCAGTTCTTC

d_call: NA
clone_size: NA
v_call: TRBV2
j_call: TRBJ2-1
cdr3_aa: CASSRGVGAEQFF
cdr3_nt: TGTGCCAGCTCCAGGGGAGTGGGTGCTGAGCAGTTCTTC

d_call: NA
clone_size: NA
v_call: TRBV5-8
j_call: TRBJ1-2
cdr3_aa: CASSRTDNYGYTF
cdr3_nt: TGTGCCAGCAGCCGGACTGACAACTATGGCTACACCTTC

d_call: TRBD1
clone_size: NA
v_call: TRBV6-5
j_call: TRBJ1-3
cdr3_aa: CASSRQGLGGNTIYF
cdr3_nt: TGTGCCAGCAGTCGACAGGGCCTGGGAGGAAACACCATATATTTT

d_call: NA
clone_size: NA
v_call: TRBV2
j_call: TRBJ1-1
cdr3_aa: CARMKETEAFF
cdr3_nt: TGTGCCAGAATGAAGGAGACTGAAGCTTTCTTT

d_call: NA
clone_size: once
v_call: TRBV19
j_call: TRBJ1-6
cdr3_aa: CASSMSGTYNSPLHF
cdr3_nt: TGTGCCAGTAGTATGTCGGGGACCTATAATTCACCCCTCCACTTT

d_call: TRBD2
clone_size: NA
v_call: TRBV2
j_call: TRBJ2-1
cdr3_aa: CASRDSGGPYNEQFF
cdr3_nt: TGTGCCAGCAGGGATAGCGGGGGGCCGTACAATGAGCAGTTCTTC

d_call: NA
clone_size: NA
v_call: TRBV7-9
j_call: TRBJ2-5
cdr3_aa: CASSLVYTGNQETQYF
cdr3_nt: TGTGCCAGCAGCTTAGTGTATACAGGGAACCAAGAGACCCAGTACTTC

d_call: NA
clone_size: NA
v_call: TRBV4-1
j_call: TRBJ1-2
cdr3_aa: CASSQGSAASESYTF
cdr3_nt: TGCGCCAGCAGCCAAGGATCGGCAGCTAGTGAAAGCTACACCTTC

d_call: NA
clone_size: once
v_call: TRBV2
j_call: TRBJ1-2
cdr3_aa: CASTGEGRGLYGYTF
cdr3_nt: TGTGCCAGCACCGGGGAGGGCAGGGGCCTTTATGGCTACACCTTC

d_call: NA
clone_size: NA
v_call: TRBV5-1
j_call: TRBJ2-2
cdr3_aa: CASSGQGNTGELFF
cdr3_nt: TGCGCCAGCAGCGGGCAGGGGAACACCGGGGAGCTGTTTTTT

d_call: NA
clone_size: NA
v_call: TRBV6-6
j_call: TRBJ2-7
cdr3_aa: CASSYTRDAGEQYF
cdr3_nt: TGTGCCAGCAGTTACACGCGGGACGCGGGAGAGCAGTACTTC

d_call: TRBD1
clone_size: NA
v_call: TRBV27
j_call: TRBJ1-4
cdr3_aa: CASSQQGASEKLFF
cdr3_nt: TGTGCCAGCAGTCAACAGGGGGCCAGTGAAAAACTGTTTTTT

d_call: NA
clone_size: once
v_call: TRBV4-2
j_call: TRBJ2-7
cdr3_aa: CASSQDLGPRIEQYF
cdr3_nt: TGTGCCAGCAGCCAAGATCTAGGCCCAAGAATCGAGCAGTACTTC

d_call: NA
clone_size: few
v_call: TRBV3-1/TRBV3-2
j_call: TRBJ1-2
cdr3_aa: CASGSFNYGYTF
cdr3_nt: TGTGCCTCAGGGTCATTTAACTATGGCTACACCTTC

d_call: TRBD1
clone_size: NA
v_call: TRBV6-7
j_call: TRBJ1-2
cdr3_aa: CASSVEGTGLPFLYGYTF
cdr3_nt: TGTGCCAGCAGTGTGGAAGGGACAGGGTTGCCCTTTCTCTATGGCTACACCTTC

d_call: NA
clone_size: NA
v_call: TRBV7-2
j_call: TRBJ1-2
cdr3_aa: CASSQGTSYGYTF
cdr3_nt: TGTGCCAGCAGCCAGGGGACCTCCTATGGCTACACCTTC

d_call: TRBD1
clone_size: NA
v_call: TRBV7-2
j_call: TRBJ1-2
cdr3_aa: CASSFFRDRVLRDPGYTF
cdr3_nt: TGTGCCAGCAGCTTCTTCCGGGACAGGGTCCTTCGCGACCCAGGCTACACCTTC

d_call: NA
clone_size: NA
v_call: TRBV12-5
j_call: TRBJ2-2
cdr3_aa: CASGLVTQFTGELFF
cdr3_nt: TGTGCTAGTGGTTTGGTCACCCAGTTCACCGGGGAGCTGTTTTTT

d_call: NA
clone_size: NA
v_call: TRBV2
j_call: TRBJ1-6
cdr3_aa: CASTPGLYGRGSPLHF
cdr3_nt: TGTGCCAGCACTCCGGGTCTCTACGGGCGGGGATCACCCCTCCACTTT

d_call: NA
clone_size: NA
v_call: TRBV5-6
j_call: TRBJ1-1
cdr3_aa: CASSLDLGEVNTEAFF
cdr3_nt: TGTGCCAGCAGCTTGGACCTAGGGGAAGTGAACACTGAAGCTTTCTTT

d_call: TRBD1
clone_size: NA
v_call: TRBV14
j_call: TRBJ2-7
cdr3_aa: CASSFRTGGFYEQYF
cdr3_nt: TGTGCCAGCAGCTTTCGGACAGGGGGGTTCTACGAGCAGTACTTC

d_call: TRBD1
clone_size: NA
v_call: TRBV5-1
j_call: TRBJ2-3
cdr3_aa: CASSSGQVVDTQYF
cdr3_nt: TGCGCCAGCAGCTCCGGACAGGTTGTGGATACGCAGTATTTT

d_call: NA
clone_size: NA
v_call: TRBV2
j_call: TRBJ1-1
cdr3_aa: CASTRGETEAFF
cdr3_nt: TGTGCCAGCACCAGGGGAGAGACTGAAGCTTTCTTT

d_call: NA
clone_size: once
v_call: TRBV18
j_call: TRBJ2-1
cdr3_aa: CASSPSTTRGGEQFF
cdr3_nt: TGTGCCAGCTCACCATCGACCACTAGAGGCGGTGAGCAGTTCTTC

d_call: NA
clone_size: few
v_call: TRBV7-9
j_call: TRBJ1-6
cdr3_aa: CASSLGEGPFGPLHF
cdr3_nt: TGTGCCAGCAGCTTAGGGGAGGGGCCCTTCGGTCCCCTCCACTTT

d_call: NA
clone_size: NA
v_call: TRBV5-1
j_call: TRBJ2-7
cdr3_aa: CASSDRDNLYEQYF
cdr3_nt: TGCGCCAGCAGTGACCGGGACAACCTCTACGAGCAGTACTTC

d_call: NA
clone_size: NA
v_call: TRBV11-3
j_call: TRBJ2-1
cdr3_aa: CASSPRGTSSYNEQFF
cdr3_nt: TGTGCCAGCAGCCCCCGGGGGACCAGCTCCTACAATGAGCAGTTCTTC

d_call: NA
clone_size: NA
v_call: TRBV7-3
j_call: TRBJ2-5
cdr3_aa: CASSSHAGETQYF
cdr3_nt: TGTGCCAGCAGCTCTCATGCGGGAGAGACCCAGTACTTC

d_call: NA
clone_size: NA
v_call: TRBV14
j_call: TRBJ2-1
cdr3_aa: CASSRSGGDNEQFF
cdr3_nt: TGTGCCAGCAGCCGCTCAGGAGGGGACAATGAGCAGTTCTTC

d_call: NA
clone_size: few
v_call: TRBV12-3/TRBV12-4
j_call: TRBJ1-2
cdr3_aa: CASSRQVYGYTF
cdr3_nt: TGTGCCAGCAGTAGACAGGTCTATGGCTACACCTTC

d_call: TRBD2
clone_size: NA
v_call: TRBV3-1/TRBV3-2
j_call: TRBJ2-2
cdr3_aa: CASGGAGSRELFF
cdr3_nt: TGTGCTAGCGGGGGCGCGGGTTCCAGGGAGCTGTTTTTT

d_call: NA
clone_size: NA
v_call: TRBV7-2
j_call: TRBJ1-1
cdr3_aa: CASIEGRGSLEAFF
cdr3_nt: TGTGCCAGCATTGAGGGGAGGGGATCGCTTGAAGCTTTCTTT

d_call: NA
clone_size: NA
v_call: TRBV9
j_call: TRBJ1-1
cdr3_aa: CASSPRGGENTEAFF
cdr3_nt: TGTGCCAGCAGCCCGCGGGGAGGGGAGAACACTGAAGCTTTCTTT

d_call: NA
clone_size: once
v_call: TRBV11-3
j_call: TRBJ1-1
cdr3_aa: CASSSGRGKGTEAFF
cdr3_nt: TGTGCCAGCAGCTCCGGGAGGGGAAAGGGCACTGAAGCTTTCTTT

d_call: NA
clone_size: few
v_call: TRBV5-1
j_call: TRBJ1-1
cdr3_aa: CASSLVRRAEAFF
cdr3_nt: TGCGCCAGCAGCTTGGTTAGGCGGGCTGAAGCTTTCTTT

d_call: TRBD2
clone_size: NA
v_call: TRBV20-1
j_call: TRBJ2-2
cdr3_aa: CSASRGGYTGELFF
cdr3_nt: TGCAGTGCTAGTCGGGGGGGCTACACCGGGGAGCTGTTTTTT

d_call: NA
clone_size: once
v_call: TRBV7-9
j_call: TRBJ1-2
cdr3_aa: CASSYDRDYGYTF
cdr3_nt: TGTGCCAGCAGCTATGACAGAGACTATGGCTACACCTTC

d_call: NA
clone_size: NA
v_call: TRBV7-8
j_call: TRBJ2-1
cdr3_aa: CASSLREAYNEQFF
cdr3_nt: TGTGCCAGCAGCTTACGGGAAGCCTACAATGAGCAGTTCTTC

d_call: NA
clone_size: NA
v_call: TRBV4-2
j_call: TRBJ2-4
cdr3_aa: CASSQEMQGSAKNIQYF
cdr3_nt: TGTGCCAGCAGCCAGGAAATGCAGGGTTCCGCCAAAAACATTCAGTACTTC

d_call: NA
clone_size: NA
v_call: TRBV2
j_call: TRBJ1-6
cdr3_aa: CASSETGLHSPLHF
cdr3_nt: TGTGCCAGCAGTGAGACAGGCCTTCATTCACCCCTCCACTTT

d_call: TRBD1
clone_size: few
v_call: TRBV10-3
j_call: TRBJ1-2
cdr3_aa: CAISGGQGVESGYTF
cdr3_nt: TGTGCCATCAGTGGTGGACAGGGCGTTGAAAGTGGCTACACCTTC

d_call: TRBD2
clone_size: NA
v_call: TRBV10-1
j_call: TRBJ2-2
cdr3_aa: CATSPRGGELFF
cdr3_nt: TGCGCCACATCACCGCGGGGGGGGGAGCTGTTTTTT

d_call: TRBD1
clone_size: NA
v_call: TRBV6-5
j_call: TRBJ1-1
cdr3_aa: CASSSPNRGPAEAFF
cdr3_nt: TGTGCCAGCAGTTCCCCAAACAGGGGGCCGGCTGAAGCTTTCTTT